The 9 T cell receptor beta chains below were found in one sample sequenced in a study of OX40 agonist ivuxolimab in advanced cancers. Libraries were prepared through the immunoSEQ multiplex PCR assay. TCRdb carries this immuneACCESS record with in-frame sequences only. Its versions omit some clonotypes, under half of them owing to an unresolved V gene in the studies checked, with the rest unexplained. The sample table shows 70,000 to 95,000 clones, and approximately 93% are seen once. About a fifth of the sample comes from the top ten. Sequenced material: CD4+ or CD8+ T cells sorted from blood, taken in a trial of the OX40 agonist ivuxolimab. The receptor set was obtained from an adult with an advanced solid tumor such as melanoma, head and neck, liver or kidney cancer.

This clone has more than one count but fewer than ten. The chain employs TRBV9 and TRBJ1-1; D is uncertain. Germline CDR1 reads SGDLS; CDR2 reads YYNGEE. CDR3 length: 13 residues. V was pared by 4 bases and J by 2 bases, with 9 bases between. CDR3 nucleotide sequence: TGTGCCAGCAGCCCGCGACACAACACTGAAGCTTTCTTT. Translation: CASSPRHNTEAFF.

This clone appeared once. The rearrangement uses TRBV28 and TRBJ2-7; 15 bases align to TRBD2. The trim removed 0 bases at V and 3 bases at J, leaving 9 bases unmatched. The CDR3 covers 19 residues. Germline CDR1 and CDR2: MDHEN and SYDVKM. The CDR3 nucleotides are TGTGCCAGCAGTTTATGGGGGGGACTAGCGGGAGGAGTGGACTACGAGCAGTACTTC. This encodes CASSLWGGLAGGVDYEQYF.

The V and J genes are TRBV6-5 and TRBJ2-7; 11 nucleotides agree with TRBD1. Per germline, CDR1 MNHEY and CDR2 SVGAGI. The length of the CDR3 is 13 residues. Germline trimming cut 5 bases from V and 6 bases from J; bases unmatched to any gene: 3. The CDR3 DNA is TGTGCCAGCAGTGGGACAGGGGGGATCGAGCAGTACTTC. Translated: CASSGTGGIEQYF.

V is TRBV7-9 and J is TRBJ1-5, with D unclear. V dropped 0 bases and J dropped 9 bases, with 9 bases sitting between them. Germline V CDR1 and CDR2: SEHNR, FQNEAQ (reference sequence). CDR3 length equals 13 residues. The CDR3 reads CASSLAGVTPQHF. CDR3 in DNA: TGTGCCAGCAGCTTAGCCGGAGTAACGCCCCAGCATTTT.

This chain joins TRBV7-9 and TRBJ2-7; 7 bases align to TRBD1. Germline trimming cut 4 bases from V and 4 bases from J; bases unmatched to any gene: 4. CDR3 length: 13 residues. CDR1 is SEHNR and CDR2 is FQNEAQ in the germline V gene (reference sequence). This chain's CDR3 is CASSSFRGYEQYF. The CDR3 region has the DNA TGTGCCAGCAGCTCCTTCAGGGGGTACGAGCAGTACTTC.

The chain links TRBV4-3 to TRBJ2-7; a possible D gene is TRBD2 (7 bases). Germline V gives CDR1 LGHNA, CDR2 YSLEER. The CDR3 contains 16 residues. Trimming removed 1 base from V and 0 bases from J, with 13 bases in between. CDR3 in amino acids: CASSQGEGDYSYEQYF. CDR3 DNA sequence: TGCGCCAGCAGCCAAGGGGAGGGGGATTACTCCTACGAGCAGTACTTC.

The chain links TRBV5-4 to TRBJ2-3; 11 bases are shared with TRBD2. The CDR3 totals 17 residues. J gave up 3 bases and V 4 bases, and 10 bases lay outside the gene matches. CDR1 and CDR2 (germline): SGHNT, YYREEE (reference sequence). The CDR3 is CASSPDSGRARTDTQYF. CDR3 DNA sequence: TGTGCCAGCAGCCCCGATAGCGGGAGGGCTCGTACAGATACGCAGTATTTT. The complete variable domain, with remaining parts taken from reference TRBV5-4 and TRBJ2-3, reads ETGVTQSPTHLIKTRGQQVTLRCSSQSGHNTVSWYQQALGQGPQFIFQYYREEENGRGNFPPRFSGLQFPNYSSELNVNALELDDSALYLCASSPDSGRARTDTQYFGPGTRLTVL.

This chain links TRBV6-5 with TRBJ1-1; the D gene is possibly TRBD1 (6 bases). The CDR3 is made up of 14 amino acids. V lost 5 bases to trimming and J lost 4 bases, with 14 bases between them. From germline, CDR1 is MNHEY and CDR2 SVGAGI. The CDR3 coding sequence is TGTGCCAGCAGTCCTCGGGGGGCGGTCACTGAAGCTTTCTTT. Its protein is CASSPRGAVTEAFF.

The gene calls are TRBV7-8 and TRBJ2-1; 11 bases are shared with TRBD2. The CDR3 totals 16 residues. CDR1 is SGHVS and CDR2 is FQNEAQ in the germline V gene. Trimming cost V 4 bases and J 1 base; bases outside gene matches: 3. CDR3 sequence (DNA): TGTGCCAGCAGCTCCATAGCGGGAGGGTCCTACAATGAGCAGTTCTTC. Protein product: CASSSIAGGSYNEQFF.